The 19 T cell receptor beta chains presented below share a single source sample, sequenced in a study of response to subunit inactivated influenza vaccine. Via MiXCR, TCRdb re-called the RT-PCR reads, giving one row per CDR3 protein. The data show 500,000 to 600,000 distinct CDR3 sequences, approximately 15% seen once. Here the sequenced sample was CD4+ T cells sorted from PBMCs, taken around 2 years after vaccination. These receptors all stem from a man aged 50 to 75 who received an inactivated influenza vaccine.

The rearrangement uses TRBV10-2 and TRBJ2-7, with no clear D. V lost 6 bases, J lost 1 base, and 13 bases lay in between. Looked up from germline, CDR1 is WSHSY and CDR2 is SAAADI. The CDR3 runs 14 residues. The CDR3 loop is CASRTKGSSYEQYF. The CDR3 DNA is TGCGCCAGCAGGACAAAGGGATCTTCCTACGAGCAGTACTTC.

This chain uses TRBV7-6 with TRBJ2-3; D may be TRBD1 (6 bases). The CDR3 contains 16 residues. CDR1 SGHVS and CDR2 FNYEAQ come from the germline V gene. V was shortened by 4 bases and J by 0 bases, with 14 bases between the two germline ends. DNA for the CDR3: TGTGCCAGCAGCTCAAAATACAGGGAAAGCACAGATACGCAGTATTTT. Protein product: CASSSKYRESTDTQYF.

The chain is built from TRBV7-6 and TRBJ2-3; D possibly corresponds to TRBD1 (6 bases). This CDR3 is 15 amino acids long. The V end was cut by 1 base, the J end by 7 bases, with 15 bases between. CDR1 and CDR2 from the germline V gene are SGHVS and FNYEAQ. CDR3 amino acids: CASSLGLEGGHTQYF. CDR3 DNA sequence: TGTGCCAGCAGCTTAGGGCTAGAAGGGGGTCATACGCAGTATTTT.

In DNA, the CDR3 is TGTGCCAGCAGCTTACAGGACAGTCGGAATAGCGGGAGCGAGCAGTTCTTC. Its translation: CASSLQDSRNSGSEQFF. The chain couples TRBV7-2 to TRBJ2-1; 9 bases align to TRBD2. CDR3 length: 17 residues. The V and J ends lost 2 bases and 10 bases, in that order; junction bases with no gene match: 15. Germline V gene lookup returns CDR1 SGHTA and CDR2 FQGNSA.

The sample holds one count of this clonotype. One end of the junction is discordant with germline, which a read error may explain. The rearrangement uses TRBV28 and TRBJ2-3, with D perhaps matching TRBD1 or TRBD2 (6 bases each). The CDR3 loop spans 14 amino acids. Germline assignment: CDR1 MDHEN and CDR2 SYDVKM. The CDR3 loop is CTSAAGGQRDTQYF. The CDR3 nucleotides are TGTACCAGCGCCGCCGGGGGCCAGAGAGATACGCAGTATTTT.

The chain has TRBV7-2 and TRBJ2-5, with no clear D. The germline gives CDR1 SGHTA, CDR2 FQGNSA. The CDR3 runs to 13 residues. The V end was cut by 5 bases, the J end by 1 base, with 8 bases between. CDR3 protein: CASSPMGQETQYF. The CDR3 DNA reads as TGTGCCAGCAGCCCTATGGGCCAAGAGACCCAGTACTTC.

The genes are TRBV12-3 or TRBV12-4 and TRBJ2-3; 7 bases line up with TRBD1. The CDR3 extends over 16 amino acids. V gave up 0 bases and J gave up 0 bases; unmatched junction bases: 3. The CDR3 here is CASSLALTGSTDTQYF. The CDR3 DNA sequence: TGTGCCAGCAGTTTAGCGCTGACAGGGAGCACAGATACGCAGTATTTT.

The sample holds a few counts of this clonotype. The CDR3 loop reads CASSFDLGAGDDTSTDTQYF. In nucleotides, the CDR3 is TGTGCCAGCAGCTTCGATTTGGGGGCGGGGGACGACACTAGCACAGATACGCAGTATTTT. The chain carries TRBV11-2 and TRBJ2-3, with D possibly being TRBD2 (7 bases). This CDR3 contains 20 residues. Trimming left V 3 bases short and J 0 bases short, with 25 bases between. CDR1 is SGHAT and CDR2 is FQNNGV in the germline V gene.

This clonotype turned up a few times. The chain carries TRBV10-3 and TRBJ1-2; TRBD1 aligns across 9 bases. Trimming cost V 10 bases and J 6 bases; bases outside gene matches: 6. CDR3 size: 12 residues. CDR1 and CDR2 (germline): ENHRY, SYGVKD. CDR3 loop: CATSGQGNGYTF. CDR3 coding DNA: TGTGCCACCTCCGGACAGGGGAATGGCTACACCTTC.

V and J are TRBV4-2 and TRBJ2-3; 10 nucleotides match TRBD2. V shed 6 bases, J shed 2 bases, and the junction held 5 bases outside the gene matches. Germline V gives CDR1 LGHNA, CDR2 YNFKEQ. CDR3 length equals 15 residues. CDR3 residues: CASRLGLADTDTQYF. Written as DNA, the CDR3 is TGTGCCAGCAGACTTGGACTAGCGGACACAGATACGCAGTATTTT.

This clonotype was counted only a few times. CDR3 amino acids: CAISQGQGAGTGELFF. Written as DNA, the CDR3 is TGTGCCATCAGTCAAGGACAGGGGGCGGGCACCGGGGAGCTGTTTTTT. The chain joins TRBV10-3 to TRBJ2-2, with 11 bases lining up with TRBD1. The CDR3 sequence is 16 residues long. CDR1 and CDR2 (germline): ENHRY, SYGVKD. J gave up 4 bases and V 5 bases, and 6 bases lay outside the gene matches.

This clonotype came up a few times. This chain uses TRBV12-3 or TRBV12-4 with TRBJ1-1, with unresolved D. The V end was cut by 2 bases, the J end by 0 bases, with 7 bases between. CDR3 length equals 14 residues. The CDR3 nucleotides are TGTGCCAGCAGTTTAAAAGGGTTGAACACTGAAGCTTTCTTT. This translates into CASSLKGLNTEAFF.

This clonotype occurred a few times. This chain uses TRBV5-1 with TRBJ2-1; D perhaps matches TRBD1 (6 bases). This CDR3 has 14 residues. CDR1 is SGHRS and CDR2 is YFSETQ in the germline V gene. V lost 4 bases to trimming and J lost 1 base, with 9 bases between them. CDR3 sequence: CASSHGQSYNEQFF. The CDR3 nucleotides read TGCGCCAGCAGCCATGGACAGTCCTACAATGAGCAGTTCTTC.

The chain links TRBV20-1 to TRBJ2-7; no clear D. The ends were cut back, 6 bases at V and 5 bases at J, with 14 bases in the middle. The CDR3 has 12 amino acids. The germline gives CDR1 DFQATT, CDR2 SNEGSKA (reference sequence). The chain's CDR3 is CSAQRRVDEQYF. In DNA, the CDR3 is TGCAGTGCCCAGAGAAGGGTGGACGAGCAGTACTTC.

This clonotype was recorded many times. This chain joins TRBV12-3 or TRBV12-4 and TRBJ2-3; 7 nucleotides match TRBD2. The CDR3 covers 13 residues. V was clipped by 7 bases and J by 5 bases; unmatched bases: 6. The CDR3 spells CASKTSAQDTQYF. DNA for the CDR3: TGTGCCAGCAAAACTAGCGCGCAAGATACGCAGTATTTT.

The CDR3 region has the DNA TGCGCCAGCAGCCAAGGCGGGTTCGCGAACACCGGGGAGCTGTTTTTT. Residues: CASSQGGFANTGELFF. J is TRBJ2-2 and V is TRBV4-1; D might be TRBD2 (5 bases). The CDR3 covers 16 residues. CDR1 and CDR2 (germline): MGHRA, YSYEKL. The V end was cut by 1 base, the J end by 0 bases, with 9 bases between.

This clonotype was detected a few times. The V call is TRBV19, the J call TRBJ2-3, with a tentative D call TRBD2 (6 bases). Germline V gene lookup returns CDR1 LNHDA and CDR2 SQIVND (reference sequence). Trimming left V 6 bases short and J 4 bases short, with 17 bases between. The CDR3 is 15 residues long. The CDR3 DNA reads TGTGCCAGTAGCACATACGGGGGTGGACCAGATACGCAGTATTTT. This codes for CASSTYGGGPDTQYF.

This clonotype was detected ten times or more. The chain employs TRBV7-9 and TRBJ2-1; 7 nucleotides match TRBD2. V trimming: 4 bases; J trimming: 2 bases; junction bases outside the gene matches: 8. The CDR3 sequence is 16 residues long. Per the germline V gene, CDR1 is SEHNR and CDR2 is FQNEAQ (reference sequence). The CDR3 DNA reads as TGTGCCAGCAGCTCCCTTAGACTAGCCACCTACAATGAGCAGTTCTTC. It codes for CASSSLRLATYNEQFF.

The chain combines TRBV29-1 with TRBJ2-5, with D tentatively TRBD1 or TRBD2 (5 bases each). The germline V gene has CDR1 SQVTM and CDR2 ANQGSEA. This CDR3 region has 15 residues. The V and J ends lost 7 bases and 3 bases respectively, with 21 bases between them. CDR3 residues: CSAGKSGTVKETQYF. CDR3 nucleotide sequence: TGCAGCGCTGGTAAATCCGGGACGGTGAAAGAGACCCAGTACTTC.